What follows describes a single T cell receptor beta chain. Its cognate antigen is unknown. Use of 60 Vbeta and 13 Jbeta primers characterized the PCR. Sequencing used immunoSEQ multiplex PCR; TCRdb keeps in-frame clones, though not all of them. The sample gives some 200,000 clones, over 70% of which show up once; 2.2% is in the top ten. This sample is drawn from a study of cytomegalovirus exposure and HLA in healthy donors. General study points: Looking again later, the authors saw that most CMV-associated TCR beta chains seemed HLA-restricted. TCR sequences were mostly rare, though some public TCRs occurred in many donors. Later analysis found that TCR beta chains associated with HLA were more clonally expanded than other, equally common chains.

CDR3 length: 15 amino acids. Germline CDR1 and CDR2: LGHNA and YNFKEQ. Trimming removed 0 bases from V and 10 bases from J, with 18 bases in between. Sequenced: PBMCs. This clonotype originated in a woman in her 30s in good health and CMV-seronegative. The chain carries TRBV4-2 and TRBJ2-5, with a possible D match to TRBD1 (7 bases). The CDR3 sequence is CASSQDSAVQGGQYF. DNA for the CDR3: TGTGCCAGCAGCCAAGATTCGGCGGTCCAGGGGGGCCAGTACTTC.